This T cell receptor (beta chain) stems from a study of Ad26.COV2.S vaccination and SARS-CoV-2 variants. Across the whole study: Participants got Ad26.COV2.S intramuscularly, once or twice 56 days apart.

Note on this clone: What it recognizes is unknown.

TCRdb's copy holds only in-frame clones and misses some; the assay was immunoSEQ multiplex PCR. Here the sample spans more than 300,000 clones, around nine tenths being singletons. Study-wide findings and caveats: Compared with placebo recipients, vaccine recipients had higher spike-specific TCR breadth. From the TCR breadth and depth analyses, total T cell responses may have been underestimated. Substantial post-vaccination breadth of spike-specific CD8+ and CD4+ T cell responses was reported.

Documented treatment: some 19 received Ad26.COV2.S at low or high dose, single or two shots; five or six received placebo; per-sample allocation not given. Following the first vaccine or placebo injection, samples were taken on day 63. With V trimmed by 4 bases and J by 9 bases, 4 bases remained unmatched. CDR1 is SGHTA, CDR2 FQGNSA, per germline. This CDR3 has 15 residues. The chain has TRBV7-2 and TRBJ2-4; 15 positions match TRBD2. This clonotype was sampled from a person between 18 and 65 years old who received the Ad26.COV2.S COVID-19 vaccine or a placebo. The source material was peripheral blood, sampled in a trial of Ad26.COV2.S vaccine versus placebo. As DNA, the CDR3 is TGTGCCAGCAGCTCGGGACTAGCGGGGGGCACCATTCAGTACTTC. Translated, it gives CASSSGLAGGTIQYF.